Below, 30 T cell receptor beta chains from the same sample are listed, as sequenced in a study of blood T cell repertoires in COVID-19. TCRdb's table, derived via immunoSEQ multiplex PCR, lists solely in-frame clones and lacks some. The sample records tens of thousands of clones, roughly 89% being singletons. Sample: peripheral blood. The receptor source for this set is a man in his fifties or sixties with active COVID-19.

This chain links TRBV6-5 with TRBJ1-1, with D hard to call. The CDR3 sequence is 14 residues long. The germline V gene has CDR1 MNHEY and CDR2 SVGAGI. V shed 5 bases and J shed 5 bases, with 15 bases lying between them. The CDR3 sequence is CASSTRGRWTEAFF. In DNA form, the CDR3 reads TGTGCCAGCAGTACCCGGGGTCGATGGACTGAAGCTTTCTTT.

J is TRBJ2-3 and V is TRBV18, with 14 bases lining up with TRBD2. The CDR3 has 16 amino acids. Trimming cost V 3 bases and J 11 bases; bases outside gene matches: 10. The V gene's germline CDR1 is KGHSH and CDR2 LQKENI. For the CDR3, the DNA is TGTGCCAGCTCACCCTATGGGACTAGCGGGAGTTCGGGGCAGTATTTT. It encodes CASSPYGTSGSSGQYF.

The rearrangement uses TRBV7-2 and TRBJ2-1; 8 positions agree with TRBD2. The germline CDR1 and CDR2 sequences are SGHTA and FQGNSA. The V gene end was trimmed by 5 bases and the J gene end by 4 bases; junction bases not matched to a gene: 4. The CDR3 is 14 residues long. This CDR3 reads CASSNVAGYNEQFF. In DNA form, the CDR3 reads TGTGCCAGCAGCAATGTAGCGGGATACAATGAGCAGTTCTTC.

The chain is built from TRBV7-9 and TRBJ2-1; TRBD1 matches 7 bases. From germline, CDR1 is SEHNR and CDR2 FQNEAQ (reference sequence). The CDR3 length is 16 residues. The trim removed 1 base at V and 1 base at J, leaving 4 bases unmatched. The CDR3 loop is CASSLESRGSYNEQFF. Here the CDR3 DNA reads TGTGCCAGCAGCTTAGAAAGCAGGGGGTCCTACAATGAGCAGTTCTTC.

This chain links TRBV19 with TRBJ2-7; TRBD1 aligns across 7 bases. Trimming cost V 5 bases and J 3 bases; bases outside gene matches: 7. Germline V lookup: CDR1 LNHDA, CDR2 SQIVND (reference sequence). The CDR3 runs 14 residues. In DNA form, the CDR3 reads TGTGCCAGTAGTGCAGGGGACAGCCGCTACGAGCAGTACTTC. This translates into CASSAGDSRYEQYF.

The V call is TRBV5-4, the J call TRBJ2-3; 11 nucleotides align to TRBD1. Germline CDR1 is SGHNT and CDR2 is YYREEE (reference sequence). CDR3 length equals 20 residues. Trimming removed 2 bases from V and 2 bases from J; junction bases left unmatched: 16. The chain's CDR3 is CASSLRDPGTGGWDTDTQYF. In DNA form, the CDR3 reads TGTGCCAGCAGCTTAAGAGACCCCGGGACAGGGGGTTGGGACACAGATACGCAGTATTTT.

The chain has TRBV24-1 and TRBJ2-5; 8 nucleotides agree with TRBD1. J lost 1 base, V lost 4 bases, and 7 bases had no gene match. The CDR3 runs to 16 residues. In germline, CDR1 is KGHDR, CDR2 SFDVKD. The CDR3 sequence: CATSEGTGKTQETQYF. CDR3 nucleotide sequence: TGTGCCACCAGTGAAGGGACAGGAAAGACCCAAGAGACCCAGTACTTC.

This chain links TRBV5-1 with TRBJ1-6; D call uncertain. CDR3 length equals 14 residues. Per the germline V gene, CDR1 is SGHRS and CDR2 is YFSETQ. Between the trimmed V and J ends, which lost 5 bases and 0 bases, there was a span of 6 bases. DNA of the CDR3: TGCGCCAGCAGAGAGAACTCCTATAATTCACCCCTCCACTTT. It is translated as CASRENSYNSPLHF.

The chain recombines TRBV5-6 with TRBJ2-5; D is undetermined. The V gene's germline CDR1 is SGHDT and CDR2 YYEEEE. The CDR3 sequence is 11 residues long. V lost 4 bases to trimming and J lost 3 bases, with 4 bases between them. CDR3 sequence: CASSREETQYF. In DNA, the CDR3 is TGTGCCAGCAGCCGTGAAGAGACCCAGTACTTC.

The chain is built from TRBV3-1 (or the pseudogene TRBV3-2) and TRBJ2-1, with 9 bases matching TRBD2. Unmatched junction bases numbered 15, after V lost 3 bases and J lost 9 bases. The germline V gene encodes CDR1 LGHDT and CDR2 YNNKEL (reference sequence). There are 17 residues in the CDR3. DNA for the CDR3: TGTGCCAGCAGCCACCTAGGGTCGGCGGGAGGGCCGGGTGAGCAGTTCTTC. Its translation: CASSHLGSAGGPGEQFF.

The chain couples TRBV29-1 to TRBJ1-1; TRBD1 is a possible D gene (5 bases). Trimming shortened V by 6 bases and J by 5 bases, and 13 bases separated the two germline ends. This CDR3 contains 12 residues. Germline lookup yields CDR1 SQVTM and CDR2 ANQGSEA. Here the CDR3 reads CSVQGFGTEAFF. CDR3 nucleotide sequence: TGCAGCGTCCAGGGTTTTGGGACTGAAGCTTTCTTT.

The V call is TRBV28, the J call TRBJ1-2; TRBD1 matches 9 bases. Looked up from germline, CDR1 is MDHEN and CDR2 is SYDVKM. This CDR3 region has 14 residues. V lost 5 bases and J lost 4; bases outside the gene matches: 5. CDR3 loop: CASSRTGVGYGYTF. CDR3 DNA: TGTGCCAGCAGTCGGACAGGGGTCGGCTATGGCTACACCTTC.

The genes are TRBV2 and TRBJ2-5; tentative D call: TRBD2 (5 bases). Trimming pared 4 bases from V and 5 bases from J, leaving 26 bases between. CDR1 and CDR2 from the germline V gene are SNHLY and FYNNEI. This CDR3 has 18 amino acids. CDR3 nucleotides: TGTGCCAGCAGTGCGGGTCCGTTAAGCGGAGAAGTTAGGGAGACCCAGTACTTC. Its translation is CASSAGPLSGEVRETQYF.

V and J are TRBV11-3 and TRBJ2-2; D remains unclear. This CDR3 has 12 amino acids. Germline CDR1 and CDR2: SGHNT and YENEEA. The ends were cut back, 3 bases at V and 5 bases at J, with 4 bases in the middle. The CDR3 region has the DNA TGTGCCAGCAGCTTCCTGACCGGGGAGCTGTTTTTT. Its translation is CASSFLTGELFF.

The genes are TRBV6-2 or TRBV6-3 and TRBJ2-7; D is possibly TRBD2 (6 bases). The CDR3 extends over 16 amino acids. The V end lost 2 bases, the J end lost 3 bases, and 17 bases lay between the germline ends. CDR1 and CDR2 (germline): MNHEY, SVGEGT. Written as DNA, the CDR3 is TGTGCCAGCAGTTACGTTCATGGGGGACTCCACTACGAGCAGTACTTC. Its protein is CASSYVHGGLHYEQYF.

The chain joins TRBV5-4 to TRBJ2-5; D gene unclear. The CDR3 totals 12 residues. Germline CDR1 SGHNT, CDR2 YYREEE (reference sequence). V lost 2 bases and J 5 bases, leaving 7 bases between the germline ends. CDR3 sequence reads: CASSFIEETQYF. The CDR3 DNA reads as TGTGCCAGCAGCTTTATCGAGGAGACCCAGTACTTC.

The gene calls are TRBV29-1 and TRBJ2-1; possibly TRBD2 for D (6 bases). There are 12 residues in the CDR3. Between the trimmed V and J ends, which lost 7 bases and 3 bases, there was a span of 10 bases. Germline lookup yields CDR1 SQVTM and CDR2 ANQGSEA. The CDR3 reads CSGGDGYNEQFF. CDR3 DNA sequence: TGCAGCGGCGGGGACGGCTACAATGAGCAGTTCTTC.

There are a few counts of this clone. The chain is built from TRBV7-2 and TRBJ1-6; D unresolved. The CDR3 contains 14 residues. The ends were cut back, 4 bases at V and 5 bases at J, with 9 bases in the middle. The germline gives CDR1 SGHTA, CDR2 FQGNSA. The CDR3 protein is CASSSTRNNSPLHF. The CDR3 nucleotides are TGTGCCAGCAGCTCGACACGGAATAATTCACCCCTCCACTTT.

CDR3 sequence (DNA): TGTGCCAGCACAATCTCGGACACGCTATTTGGGTTGACTTTCTTT. Protein product: CASTISDTLFGLTFF. The genes are TRBV5-5 and TRBJ1-1; TRBD1 might be the D (5 bases). The CDR3 length is 15 residues. The germline V and J ends were trimmed by 6 bases and 12 bases, with 27 bases remaining between them. The germline V gene has CDR1 SGHKS and CDR2 YYEKEE (reference sequence).

V is TRBV7-3 and J is TRBJ2-3; perhaps TRBD1 as D (6 bases). CDR3 length: 13 residues. V was cut by 4 bases and J by 2 bases, with 7 bases left in between. Per the germline V gene, CDR1 is SGHTA and CDR2 is FQGTGA. The CDR3 loop is CASSSGATDTQYF. CDR3 nucleotide sequence: TGTGCCAGCAGCTCAGGGGCCACAGATACGCAGTATTTT.

This clone was seen just once. The chain carries TRBV7-8 and TRBJ1-2, with D possibly TRBD1 on 6 matching bases. Trimming took off 3 bases at V and 4 bases at J, with 6 bases between the two ends. CDR1 and CDR2 (germline): SGHVS, FQNEAQ. This CDR3 contains 12 residues. The CDR3 sequence: CASSLDSYGYTF. Written as DNA, the CDR3 is TGTGCCAGCAGCTTGGACAGCTATGGCTACACCTTC.

The chain recombines TRBV7-2 with TRBJ2-1, with 7 bases fitting TRBD2. Trimming at V came to 3 bases and at J to 9 bases, leaving 14 bases not matched to a gene. Germline CDR1 and CDR2: SGHTA and FQGNSA. The CDR3 runs to 16 residues. The CDR3 sequence is CASSFGPSGLWGEQFF. DNA of the CDR3: TGTGCCAGCAGCTTTGGCCCTAGCGGCCTCTGGGGTGAGCAGTTCTTC.

V is TRBV18 and J is TRBJ1-2; TRBD1 is a possible D gene (5 bases). The CDR3 runs to 15 residues. The V gene's germline CDR1 is KGHSH and CDR2 LQKENI. Trimming cost V 3 bases and J 6 bases, with 17 bases left between them. The CDR3 DNA reads TGTGCCAGCTCACCGCCGGGTCCAGGGAGGGATGGCTACACCTTC. This sequence encodes CASSPPGPGRDGYTF.

This chain uses TRBV6-6 with TRBJ2-7, with a weak D call TRBD2 (5 bases). This CDR3 spans 13 amino acids. The V gene lost 5 bases and the J gene lost 5 bases, with 13 bases spanning the gap. Germline values: CDR1 MNHNY, CDR2 SVGAGI (reference sequence). The chain's CDR3 is CASSQWEPDEQYF. In DNA form, the CDR3 reads TGTGCCAGCAGTCAGTGGGAGCCCGACGAGCAGTACTTC.

DNA of the CDR3: TGTGCCAGCAGCTTGGTAAGCGGGAGGTACACAGATACGCAGTATTTT. It yields the protein CASSLVSGRYTDTQYF. The gene calls are TRBV5-4 and TRBJ2-3; TRBD2 aligns across 9 bases. The V segment lost 0 bases and the J segment 2 bases; nucleotides outside the gene matches: 4. From germline, CDR1 is SGHNT and CDR2 YYREEE (reference sequence). CDR3 length: 16 residues.

This sequence joins TRBV6-2 or TRBV6-3 and TRBJ2-2; 9 bases map to TRBD1. Losses at the gene ends were 2 bases for V and 4 bases for J; bases not matched to a gene: 5. Germline loops: CDR1 MNHEY, CDR2 SVGEGT. The CDR3 has 16 residues. The DNA of the CDR3 is TGTGCCAGCAGTTACGGTACAGGGGGCCGCACCGGGGAGCTGTTTTTT. Encoded protein: CASSYGTGGRTGELFF.

The genes are TRBV4-3 and TRBJ2-7, with TRBD1 matching 11 bases. This CDR3 region has 15 residues. J gave up 2 bases and V 3 bases, and 3 bases lay outside the gene matches. Germline V lookup: CDR1 LGHNA, CDR2 YSLEER. As DNA, the CDR3 is TGCGCCAGCAGCCAGGTGGGACAGGGGGCCTACGAGCAGTACTTC. Amino acids: CASSQVGQGAYEQYF.

Here the CDR3 reads CAISQLGEDTQYF. CDR3 nucleotide sequence: TGTGCCATCAGTCAACTCGGTGAAGATACGCAGTATTTT. The chain is built from TRBV10-3 and TRBJ2-3; D not resolved. The germline V gene has CDR1 ENHRY and CDR2 SYGVKD. CDR3 length: 13 amino acids. V was clipped by 5 bases and J by 5 bases, with 11 bases between them.

The J gene is TRBJ2-1, the V gene TRBV7-2, with TRBD2 as a possible D gene (6 bases). This CDR3 comprises 16 residues. The germline V gene encodes CDR1 SGHTA and CDR2 FQGNSA. V lost 4 bases, J lost 3 bases, and 16 bases lay in between. DNA of the CDR3: TGTGCCAGCAGCTCCAGCTACGGGAGTTTCTACAATGAGCAGTTCTTC. Its translation: CASSSSYGSFYNEQFF.

The chain employs TRBV29-1 and TRBJ2-3; D gene unclear. The CDR3 has 15 residues. Trimming took off 4 bases at V and 0 bases at J, with 14 bases between the two ends. Per germline, CDR1 SQVTM and CDR2 ANQGSEA. The CDR3 nucleotides read TGCAGCGTTGGCCTCGTGGGCTCTAGCACAGATACGCAGTATTTT. Its protein is CSVGLVGSSTDTQYF.